This T cell receptor beta chain was captured in a study of glioma-infiltrating T cells. General study results and limits: Tissue-blood divergence was below expectation in non-neoplastic patients, above in gliomas.

The CDR3 sequence is 13 residues long. Germline V lookup: CDR1 DFQATT, CDR2 SNEGSKA (reference sequence). Details on this clonotype: What it binds is not known. A much larger clone differs from this one at a single base, so this may be a read error.

Using RNA template, CDR3s of TCR alpha and beta were amplified with iRepertoire arm-PCR. TCRdb reprocessed the multiplex PCR reads via MiXCR and lists one record per CDR3 protein. This table holds more than 100,000 distinct CDR3 sequences, around 28% found once. Sequenced sample: glioma tissue, nonneoplastic brain tissue, or PBMCs (not recorded which). The chain combines TRBV20-1 with TRBJ1-3; TRBD1 agrees at 7 bases. This receptor was taken from a human donor with low-grade glioma or glioblastoma, undergoing nonglioma brain surgery, or in good health (not recorded which). CDR3 amino acids: CSATGTVGNTLYF. In DNA form, the CDR3 reads TGCAGTGCTACCGGGACAGTGGGAAACACCTTATATTTT.